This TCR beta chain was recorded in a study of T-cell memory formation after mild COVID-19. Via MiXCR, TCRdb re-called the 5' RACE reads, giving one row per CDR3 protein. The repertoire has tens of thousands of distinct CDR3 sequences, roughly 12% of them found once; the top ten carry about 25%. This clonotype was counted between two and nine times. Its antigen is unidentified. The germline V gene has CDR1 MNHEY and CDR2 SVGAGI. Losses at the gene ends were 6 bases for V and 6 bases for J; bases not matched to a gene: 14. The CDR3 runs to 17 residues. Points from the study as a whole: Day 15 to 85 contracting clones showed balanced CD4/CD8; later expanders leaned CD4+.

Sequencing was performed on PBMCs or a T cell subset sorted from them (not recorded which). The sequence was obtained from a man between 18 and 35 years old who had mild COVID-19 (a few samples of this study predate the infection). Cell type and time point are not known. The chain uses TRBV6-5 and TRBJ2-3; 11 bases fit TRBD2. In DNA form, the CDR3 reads TGTGCCAGCAGCCGCCCGGGGGTAGCGGGGGGGCCCGATACGCAGTATTTT. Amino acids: CASSRPGVAGGPDTQYF.